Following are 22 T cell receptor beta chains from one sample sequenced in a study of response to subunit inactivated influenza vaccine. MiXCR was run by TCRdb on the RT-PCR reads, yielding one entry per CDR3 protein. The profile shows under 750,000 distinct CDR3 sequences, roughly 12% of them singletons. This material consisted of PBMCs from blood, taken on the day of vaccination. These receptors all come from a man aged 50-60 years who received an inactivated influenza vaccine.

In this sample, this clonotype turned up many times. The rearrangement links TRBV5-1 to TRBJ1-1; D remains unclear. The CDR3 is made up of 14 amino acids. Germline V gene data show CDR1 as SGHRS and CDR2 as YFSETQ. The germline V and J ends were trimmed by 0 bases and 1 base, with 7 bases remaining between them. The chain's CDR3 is CASSLDRENTEAFF. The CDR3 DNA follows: TGCGCCAGCAGCTTGGACAGAGAGAACACTGAAGCTTTCTTT.

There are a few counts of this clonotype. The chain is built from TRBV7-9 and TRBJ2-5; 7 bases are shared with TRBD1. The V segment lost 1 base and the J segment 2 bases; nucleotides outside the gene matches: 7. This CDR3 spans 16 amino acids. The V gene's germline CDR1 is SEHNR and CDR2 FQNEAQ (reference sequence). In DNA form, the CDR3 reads TGTGCCAGCAGCTTAGTACCTGGCAGGGGGCAAGAGACCCAGTACTTC. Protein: CASSLVPGRGQETQYF. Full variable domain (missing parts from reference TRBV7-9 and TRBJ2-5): DTGVSQNPRHKITKRGQNVTFRCDPISEHNRLYWYRQTLGQGPEFLTYFQNEAQLEKSRLLSDRFSAERPKGSFSTLEIQRTEQGDSAMYLCASSLVPGRGQETQYFGPGTRLLVL.

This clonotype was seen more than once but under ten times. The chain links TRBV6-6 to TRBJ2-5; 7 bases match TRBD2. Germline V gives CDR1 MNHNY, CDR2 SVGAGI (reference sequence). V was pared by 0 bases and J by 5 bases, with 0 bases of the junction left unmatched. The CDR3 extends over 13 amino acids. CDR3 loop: CASSYSGGETQYF. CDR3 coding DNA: TGTGCCAGCAGTTACTCGGGGGGGGAGACCCAGTACTTC.

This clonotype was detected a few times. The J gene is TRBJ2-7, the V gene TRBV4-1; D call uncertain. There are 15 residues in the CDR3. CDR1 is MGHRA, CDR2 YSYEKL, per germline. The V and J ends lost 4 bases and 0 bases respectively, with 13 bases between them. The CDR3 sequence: CASSPKIVSSYEQYF. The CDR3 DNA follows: TGCGCCAGCAGCCCCAAGATTGTTAGCTCCTACGAGCAGTACTTC.

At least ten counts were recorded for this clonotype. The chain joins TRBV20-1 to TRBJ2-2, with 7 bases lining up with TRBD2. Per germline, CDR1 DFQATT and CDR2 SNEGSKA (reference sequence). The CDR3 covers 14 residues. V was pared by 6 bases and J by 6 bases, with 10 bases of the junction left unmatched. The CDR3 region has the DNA TGCAGTGCCACACTAGCGCTGTCGTCCGGGGAGCTGTTTTTT. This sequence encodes CSATLALSSGELFF.

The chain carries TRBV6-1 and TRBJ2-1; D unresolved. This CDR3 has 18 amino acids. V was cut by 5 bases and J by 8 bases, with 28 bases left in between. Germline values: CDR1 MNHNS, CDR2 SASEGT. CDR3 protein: CASSQNPPAAPRPDEQFF. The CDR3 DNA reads TGTGCCAGCAGTCAAAACCCCCCTGCGGCCCCGAGGCCTGATGAGCAGTTCTTC.

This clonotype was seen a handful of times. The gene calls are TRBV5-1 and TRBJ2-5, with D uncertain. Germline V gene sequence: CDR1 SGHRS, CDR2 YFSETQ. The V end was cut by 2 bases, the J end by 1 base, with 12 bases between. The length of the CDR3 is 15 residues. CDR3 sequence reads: CASSFGSWGQETQYF. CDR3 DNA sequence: TGCGCCAGCAGCTTCGGCTCATGGGGCCAAGAGACCCAGTACTTC.

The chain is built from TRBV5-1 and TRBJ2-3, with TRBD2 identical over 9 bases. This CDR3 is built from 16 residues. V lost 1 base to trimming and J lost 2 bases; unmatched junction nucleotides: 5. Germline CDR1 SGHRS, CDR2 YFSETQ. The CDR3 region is CASSLSTSGDTDTQYF. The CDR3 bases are TGCGCCAGCAGCTTGTCGACTAGCGGAGACACAGATACGCAGTATTTT.

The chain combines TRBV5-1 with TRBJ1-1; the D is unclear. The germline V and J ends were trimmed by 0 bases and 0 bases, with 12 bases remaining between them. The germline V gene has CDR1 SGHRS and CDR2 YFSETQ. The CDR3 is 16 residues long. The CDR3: CASSLEASGVNTEAFF. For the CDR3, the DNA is TGCGCCAGCAGCTTGGAAGCATCAGGTGTGAACACTGAAGCTTTCTTT.

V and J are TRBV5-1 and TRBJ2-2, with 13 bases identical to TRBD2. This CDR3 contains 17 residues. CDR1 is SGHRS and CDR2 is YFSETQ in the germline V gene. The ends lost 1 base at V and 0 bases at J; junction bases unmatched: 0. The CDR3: CASSLTSGGANTGELFF. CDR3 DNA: TGCGCCAGCAGCTTGACTAGCGGGGGGGCGAACACCGGGGAGCTGTTTTTT.

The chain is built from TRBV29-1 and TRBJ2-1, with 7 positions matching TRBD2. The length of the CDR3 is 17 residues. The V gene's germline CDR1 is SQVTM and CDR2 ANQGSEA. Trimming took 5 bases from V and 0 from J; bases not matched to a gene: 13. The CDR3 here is CSVLVAPSGPSYNEQFF. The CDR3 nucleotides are TGCAGCGTTCTGGTTGCGCCTAGCGGACCCTCCTACAATGAGCAGTTCTTC.

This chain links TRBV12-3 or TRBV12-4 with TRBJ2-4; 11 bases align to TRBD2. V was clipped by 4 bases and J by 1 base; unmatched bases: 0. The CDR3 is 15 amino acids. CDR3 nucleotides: TGTGCCAGCAGTTCTAGCGGGGGGGCCAAAAACATTCAGTACTTC. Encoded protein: CASSSSGGAKNIQYF.

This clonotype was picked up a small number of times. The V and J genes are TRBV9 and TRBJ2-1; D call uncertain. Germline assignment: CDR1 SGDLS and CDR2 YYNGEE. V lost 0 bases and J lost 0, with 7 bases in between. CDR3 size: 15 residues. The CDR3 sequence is CASSVEADSYNEQFF. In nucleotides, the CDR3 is TGTGCCAGCAGCGTAGAGGCGGACTCCTACAATGAGCAGTTCTTC.

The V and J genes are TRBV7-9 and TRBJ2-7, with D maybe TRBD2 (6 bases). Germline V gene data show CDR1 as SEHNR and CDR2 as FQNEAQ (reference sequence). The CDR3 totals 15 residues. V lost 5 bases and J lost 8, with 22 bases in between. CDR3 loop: CASSTSMREVDKQYF. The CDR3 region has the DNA TGTGCCAGCAGCACCTCTATGCGGGAAGTCGATAAGCAGTACTTC.

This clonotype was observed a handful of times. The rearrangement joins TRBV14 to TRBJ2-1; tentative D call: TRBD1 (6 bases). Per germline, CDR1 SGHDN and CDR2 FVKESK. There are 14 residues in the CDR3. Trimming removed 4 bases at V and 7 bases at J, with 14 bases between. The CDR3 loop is CASSPQGTGNEQFF. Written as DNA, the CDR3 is TGTGCCAGCAGCCCCCAGGGGACGGGGAATGAGCAGTTCTTC.

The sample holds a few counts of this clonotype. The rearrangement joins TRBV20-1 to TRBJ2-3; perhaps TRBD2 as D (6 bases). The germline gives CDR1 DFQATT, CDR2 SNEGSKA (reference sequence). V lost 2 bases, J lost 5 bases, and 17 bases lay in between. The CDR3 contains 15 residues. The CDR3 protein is CSARQSGAGKDTQYF. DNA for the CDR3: TGCAGTGCTAGACAATCGGGAGCGGGTAAAGATACGCAGTATTTT.

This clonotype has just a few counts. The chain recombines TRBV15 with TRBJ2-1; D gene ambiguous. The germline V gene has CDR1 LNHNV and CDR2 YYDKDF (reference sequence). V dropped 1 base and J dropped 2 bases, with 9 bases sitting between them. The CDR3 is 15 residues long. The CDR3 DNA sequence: TGTGCCACCAGCAGAGTCTTGGGTGCCTACAATGAGCAGTTCTTC. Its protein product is CATSRVLGAYNEQFF.

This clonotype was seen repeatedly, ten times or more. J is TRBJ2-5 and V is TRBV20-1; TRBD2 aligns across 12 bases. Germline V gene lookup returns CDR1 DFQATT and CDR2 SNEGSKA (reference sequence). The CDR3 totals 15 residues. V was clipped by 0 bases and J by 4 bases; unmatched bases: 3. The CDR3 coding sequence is TGCAGTGCTAGAGATAGACTAGCGGGAGTAGAGACCCAGTACTTC. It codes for CSARDRLAGVETQYF.

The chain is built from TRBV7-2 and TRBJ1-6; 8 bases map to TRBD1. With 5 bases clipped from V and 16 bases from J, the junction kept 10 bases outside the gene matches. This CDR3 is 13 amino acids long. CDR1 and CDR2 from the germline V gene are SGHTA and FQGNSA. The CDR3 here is CASSGLQGGNLHF. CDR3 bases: TGTGCCAGCAGCGGATTACAGGGGGGTAATCTCCACTTT.

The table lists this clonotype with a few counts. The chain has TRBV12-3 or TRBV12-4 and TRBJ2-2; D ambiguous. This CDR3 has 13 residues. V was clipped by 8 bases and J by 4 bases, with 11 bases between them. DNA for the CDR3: TGTGCCAGCCGAAGGGCTGGCACCGGGGAGCTGTTTTTT. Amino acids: CASRRAGTGELFF.

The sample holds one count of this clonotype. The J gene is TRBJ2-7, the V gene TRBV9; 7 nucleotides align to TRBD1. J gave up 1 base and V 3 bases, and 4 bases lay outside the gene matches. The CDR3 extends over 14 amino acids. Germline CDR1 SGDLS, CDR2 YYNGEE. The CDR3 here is CASSASTGSYEQYF. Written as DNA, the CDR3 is TGTGCCAGCAGCGCCTCGACAGGGTCCTACGAGCAGTACTTC.

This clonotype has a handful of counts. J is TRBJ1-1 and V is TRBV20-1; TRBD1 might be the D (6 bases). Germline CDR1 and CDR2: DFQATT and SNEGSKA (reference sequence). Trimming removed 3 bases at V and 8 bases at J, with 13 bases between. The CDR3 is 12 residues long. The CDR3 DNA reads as TGCAGTGCTAGGCCCCCGGGACACGAAGCTTTCTTT. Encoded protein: CSARPPGHEAFF.